This is a list of T cell receptor beta chains from one sample in a study of spatial heterogeneity in lung cancer. From the 5' RACE reads, TCRdb called clonotypes with MiXCR, one entry per CDR3 protein. Of 60,000 to 80,000 distinct CDR3 sequences listed, 13% are singletons. The sequencing used PBMCs, collected at surgery. Source of these receptors: a male donor with early-stage non-small cell lung cancer. CDR3s include the opening cysteine and the closing phenylalanine or tryptophan. D genes are given only for firm matches. Not all rows give a size; the values are once, few, many and, for expanded clones, a class.

j_call clone_size v_call d_call cdr3_aa cdr3_nt
TRBJ2-5 NA TRBV10-1 TRBD1 CASSASGTGGWKETQYF TGCGCCAGCAGTGCCTCCGGGACAGGGGGGTGGAAAGAGACCCAGTACTTC
TRBJ1-1 NA TRBV18 NA CASSPRGNTEAFF TGTGCCAGCTCACCAAGGGGGAACACTGAAGCTTTCTTT
TRBJ2-1 many TRBV24-1 NA CATSDLNRGLRNEQFF TGTGCCACCAGTGATTTGAACAGGGGACTACGCAATGAGCAGTTCTTC
TRBJ1-1 NA TRBV12-3/TRBV12-4 TRBD1 CASSPSGQANTEAFF TGTGCCAGCAGTCCCTCGGGACAGGCGAACACTGAAGCTTTCTTT
TRBJ1-5 few TRBV19 NA CASSIAGSGNQPQHF TGTGCCAGTAGTATTGCGGGTTCGGGCAATCAGCCCCAGCATTTT
TRBJ2-3 few TRBV24-1 NA CATSDARTDTQYF TGTGCCACCAGTGATGCGCGCACAGATACGCAGTATTTT
TRBJ2-1 many TRBV6-5 NA CASSTGQSEQFF TGTGCCAGCAGTACCGGACAGTCTGAGCAGTTCTTC
TRBJ2-3 NA TRBV7-2 TRBD2 CASSLSAGVNTQYF TGTGCCAGCAGCTTATCGGCGGGAGTGAATACGCAGTATTTT
TRBJ2-7 NA TRBV19 NA CASPSVRADDPDYEQYF TGTGCCAGCCCCTCGGTAAGGGCTGACGACCCTGACTACGAGCAGTACTTC
TRBJ2-7 many TRBV3-1 NA CASSQGRTSSYEQYF TGTGCCAGCAGCCAAGGACGGACGTCCAGCTACGAGCAGTACTTC
TRBJ2-3 many TRBV2 NA CASSDSSYTDTQYF TGTGCCAGCAGTGACAGCAGCTACACAGATACGCAGTATTTT
TRBJ2-1 NA TRBV7-2 NA CASSRNSEDNEQFF TGTGCCAGCAGCCGAAACTCCGAGGATAATGAGCAGTTCTTC
TRBJ1-5 few TRBV27 TRBD1 CASSSRTGSSQPQHF TGTGCCAGCAGTTCCCGGACAGGGTCTAGTCAGCCCCAGCATTTT
TRBJ1-5 NA TRBV6-1 NA CASSEGRTELNQPQHF TGTGCCAGCAGTGAAGGGAGGACAGAATTGAATCAGCCCCAGCATTTT
TRBJ2-7 NA TRBV30 NA CAWSKTYEQYF TGTGCCTGGAGTAAGACCTACGAGCAGTACTTC
TRBJ1-1 NA TRBV6-6 NA CASTEDSMNTEAFF TGTGCCAGCACAGAGGACAGCATGAACACTGAAGCTTTCTTT
TRBJ2-3 NA TRBV20-1 TRBD2 CSARGLAADTQYF TGCAGTGCTAGAGGACTAGCGGCAGATACGCAGTATTTT
TRBJ2-3 many TRBV10-2 NA CASSESIGDGTDTQYF TGCGCCAGCAGTGAGTCGATCGGGGACGGCACAGATACGCAGTATTTT
TRBJ2-1 few TRBV5-4 TRBD1 CASSAGTDSYNEQFF TGTGCCAGCAGCGCCGGGACAGACTCCTACAATGAGCAGTTCTTC
TRBJ2-1 NA TRBV2 NA CASIPGVIDYNEQFF TGTGCCAGCATCCCGGGCGTCATCGACTACAATGAGCAGTTCTTC
TRBJ2-7 few TRBV4-3 TRBD2 CASSQDAGGPYEQYF TGCGCCAGCAGCCAAGACGCGGGAGGGCCCTACGAGCAGTACTTC
TRBJ1-1 NA TRBV29-1 NA CSGFTGPMNTEAFF TGCAGCGGCTTTACGGGCCCCATGAACACTGAAGCTTTCTTT
TRBJ2-3 NA TRBV7-3 NA CASSLISSDTQYF TGTGCCAGCAGCTTAATTTCATCGGATACGCAGTATTTT
TRBJ2-7 few TRBV15 TRBD2 CATSLAGVRGGIAEQYF TGTGCCACCAGCTTAGCGGGAGTTAGGGGGGGAATCGCCGAGCAGTACTTC
TRBJ1-1 NA TRBV7-9 NA CASSQGRLNTEAFF TGTGCCAGCAGCCAGGGACGGTTGAACACTGAAGCTTTCTTT
TRBJ2-4 many TRBV29-1 TRBD1 CSVAATGNIQYF TGCAGCGTTGCTGCGACAGGGAACATTCAGTACTTC
TRBJ2-5 few TRBV12-3/TRBV12-4 NA CASSLVGGETQYF TGTGCCAGCAGTTTGGTGGGAGGAGAGACCCAGTACTTC
TRBJ2-7 few TRBV11-1 NA CASSPKLGHEQYF TGTGCCAGCAGCCCCAAGCTTGGCCACGAGCAGTACTTC
TRBJ1-1 few TRBV24-1 NA CATSDSRTANTEAFF TGTGCCACCAGTGACTCACGGACAGCAAACACTGAAGCTTTCTTT
TRBJ2-7 NA TRBV6-1 TRBD1 CASSDRAYEQYF TGTGCCAGCAGCGACAGGGCCTACGAGCAGTACTTC
TRBJ1-1 NA TRBV6-5 NA CASSYFGSNTEAFF TGTGCCAGCAGTTACTTTGGTTCGAACACTGAAGCTTTCTTT
TRBJ2-2 many TRBV3-1 NA CASSQDGSDTGELFF TGTGCCAGCAGCCAAGACGGGAGCGACACCGGGGAGCTGTTTTTT
TRBJ2-7 many TRBV23-1 NA CASSQGAAGRDSYEQYF TGCGCCAGCAGTCAGGGGGCCGCTGGGCGGGACTCCTACGAGCAGTACTTC
TRBJ2-7 NA TRBV12-3/TRBV12-4 NA CASSAPGNEQYF TGTGCCAGCAGTGCCCCGGGCAATGAGCAGTACTTC
TRBJ2-2 few TRBV19 NA CASSPSLGNTGELFF TGTGCCAGTAGTCCTTCCTTGGGGAACACCGGGGAGCTGTTTTTT
TRBJ2-1 many TRBV2 NA CASSVWSYNEQFF TGTGCCAGCAGTGTATGGAGTTACAATGAGCAGTTCTTC
TRBJ2-1 many TRBV19 NA CASSTGRRNWDEQFF TGTGCCAGTAGTACAGGACGGAGGAATTGGGATGAGCAGTTCTTC
TRBJ2-1 many TRBV5-1 TRBD2 CASSLFSGTYNEQFF TGCGCCAGCAGCTTGTTTAGCGGGACCTACAATGAGCAGTTCTTC
TRBJ2-1 few TRBV20-1 NA CSASGQGRNEQFF TGCAGTGCTAGTGGGCAGGGGCGGAATGAGCAGTTCTTC
TRBJ2-2 NA TRBV6-5 TRBD1 CASRRDRQFTGELFF TGTGCCAGCAGAAGGGACAGGCAGTTCACCGGGGAGCTGTTTTTT
TRBJ1-1 few TRBV5-6 TRBD1 CASSFRDRVLNTEAFF TGTGCCAGCAGCTTCCGGGACAGGGTACTAAACACTGAAGCTTTCTTT
TRBJ2-1 NA TRBV10-3 NA CAISESNSGSYNEQFF TGTGCCATCAGTGAGTCGAATTCAGGGTCCTACAATGAGCAGTTCTTC
TRBJ2-2 few TRBV10-3 TRBD2 CAISGPSGLAEMGGELFF TGTGCCATCAGCGGGCCCTCGGGACTAGCGGAAATGGGCGGGGAGCTGTTTTTT
TRBJ1-2 many TRBV7-2 NA CASSLEGLRVLGSYGYTF TGTGCCAGCAGCTTAGAGGGCCTTAGGGTTCTAGGTAGCTATGGCTACACCTTC
TRBJ1-2 few TRBV20-1 TRBD1 CSARGWTGGDYGYTF TGCAGTGCTAGAGGATGGACAGGGGGCGACTATGGCTACACCTTC
TRBJ2-7 NA TRBV7-9 NA CASSPVMGHEQYF TGTGCCAGCAGCCCCGTTATGGGCCACGAGCAGTACTTC
TRBJ1-1 NA TRBV20-1 TRBD1 CSAPGQGETEAFF TGCAGTGCTCCCGGACAGGGGGAGACTGAAGCTTTCTTT
TRBJ2-2 many TRBV7-9 TRBD2 CASSSAGTSGAPGTGELFF TGTGCCAGCAGCTCAGCCGGGACTAGCGGGGCCCCGGGCACCGGGGAGCTGTTTTTT
TRBJ1-4 NA TRBV20-1 NA CSAREQPGEKLFF TGCAGTGCTAGAGAACAGCCGGGGGAAAAACTGTTTTTT